The next 20 T cell receptor beta chains were all read from a single sample in a study of T cell repertoires in cytomegalovirus infection. One entry per CDR3 protein results from TCRdb running MiXCR on the reads. The table has approximately 910,000 distinct CDR3 sequences, around a third seen once. Their antigens are not known. This specimen was cultured CD8+ T cells from PBMCs, taken from culture after CMV antigen stimulation. The receptors were sampled from a human donor in good health (CMV status not recorded). Some clones in this sample may be carry-over from other donors' samples.

V and J are TRBV6-6 and TRBJ2-7; tentatively, D is TRBD1 or TRBD2 (7 bases each). Germline lookup yields CDR1 MNHNY and CDR2 SVGAGI (reference sequence). The CDR3 length is 14 residues. V was cut by 3 bases and J by 5 bases, with 14 bases left in between. CDR3 sequence reads: CASSYQGGYDEQYV. As DNA, the CDR3 is TGTGCCAGCAGTTATCAGGGGGGGTACGACGAGCAGTACGTC.

This clonotype was recorded at least ten times. This chain connects TRBV19 to TRBJ1-3; D gene uncertain. The CDR3 is made up of 16 amino acids. The V gene lost 7 bases and the J gene lost 0 bases, with 16 bases spanning the gap. CDR1 and CDR2 from the germline V gene are LNHDA and SQIVND (reference sequence). Written as DNA, the CDR3 is TGTGCCAGTATAGGGCCCTCTGAGGCCTCTGGAAACACCATATATTTT. The encoded protein is CASIGPSEASGNTIYF.

This clonotype was seen a handful of times. The chain links TRBV27 to TRBJ2-3; the match to TRBD1 covers 7 bases. The germline V gene encodes CDR1 MNHEY and CDR2 SMNVEV (reference sequence). The CDR3 runs 15 residues. The ends lost 2 bases at V and 3 bases at J; junction bases unmatched: 5. CDR3 coding DNA: TGTGCCAGCAGTTTAATAGGGGGCGAGACAGATACGCAGTATTTT. It yields the protein CASSLIGGETDTQYF.

The chain uses TRBV6-2 or TRBV6-3 and TRBJ2-2; D call uncertain. Trimming left V 8 bases short and J 3 bases short, with 13 bases between. The CDR3 length is 14 residues. From germline, CDR1 is MNHEY and CDR2 SVGEGT. DNA for the CDR3: TGTGCCAGCGGCTTACACCAACACACCGGGGAGCTGTTTTTT. Translating gives CASGLHQHTGELFF.

This clonotype has just a few counts. The chain is built from TRBV12-3 or TRBV12-4 and TRBJ2-6, with D possibly being TRBD2 (5 bases). V lost 4 bases, J lost 0 bases, and 10 bases lay in between. The CDR3 length is 16 residues. This CDR3 is CASSWETSSGANVLTF. The CDR3 DNA is TGTGCCAGCAGTTGGGAGACCAGCTCTGGGGCCAACGTCCTGACTTTC.

This clonotype has more than one count but fewer than ten. The chain couples TRBV6-6 to TRBJ1-5; D is possibly TRBD1 (6 bases). Trimming cost V 5 bases and J 0 bases, with 11 bases left between them. The CDR3 consists of 15 residues. The germline V gene has CDR1 MNHNY and CDR2 SVGAGI (reference sequence). The CDR3 region is CASSDRQYSNQPQHF. The CDR3 DNA sequence: TGTGCCAGCAGTGACAGGCAGTATAGCAATCAGCCCCAGCATTTT.

The chain recombines TRBV12-5 with TRBJ1-5, with TRBD1 identical over 10 bases. The germline V gene has CDR1 LGHNT and CDR2 FRNRAP. Unmatched junction bases numbered 4, after V lost 2 bases and J lost 6 bases. This CDR3 spans 15 amino acids. In nucleotides, the CDR3 is TGTGCTAGTGGTTTGCTCGGACAGGGGGGTCAGCCCCAGCATTTT. It translates to CASGLLGQGGQPQHF.

This clonotype was counted once. The chain uses TRBV24-1 and TRBJ1-5; TRBD1 might be the D (5 bases). This CDR3 is 14 amino acids long. The germline V gene has CDR1 KGHDR and CDR2 SFDVKD. The V end lost 4 bases, the J end lost 9 bases, and 15 bases lay between the germline ends. CDR3 amino acids: CATSDVGSGGPQHF. As DNA, the CDR3 is TGTGCCACCAGTGACGTGGGGTCCGGGGGGCCCCAGCATTTT.

V gene TRBV27 combines with J gene TRBJ2-1; 10 bases are a match to TRBD2. The V and J ends lost 5 bases and 4 bases, in that order; junction bases with no gene match: 5. CDR1 is MNHEY, CDR2 SMNVEV, per germline (reference sequence). This CDR3 is 15 amino acids long. The CDR3 spells CASSPSGGEYNEQFF. The CDR3, as DNA: TGTGCCAGCAGTCCTAGCGGGGGAGAGTACAATGAGCAGTTCTTC.

This clonotype was counted only a few times. The chain has TRBV5-8 and TRBJ2-1; D gene unclear. Trimming left V 5 bases short and J 8 bases short, with 11 bases between. The length of the CDR3 is 12 residues. CDR1 and CDR2 from the germline V gene are SGHTS and YDEGEE. The CDR3 region is CASRLERDEQFF. The CDR3 DNA reads TGTGCCAGCAGGCTTGAAAGGGATGAGCAGTTCTTC.

The V call is TRBV7-8, the J call TRBJ2-3; 12 bases are shared with TRBD2. V shed 8 bases, J shed 3 bases, and the junction held 3 bases outside the gene matches. CDR3 length: 14 residues. The germline V gene encodes CDR1 SGHVS and CDR2 FQNEAQ. This chain's CDR3 is CASLGLAGTDTQYF. The CDR3 nucleotides read TGTGCCAGCCTCGGACTAGCGGGGACAGATACGCAGTATTTT. The variable domain in full, with the rest retrieved from reference TRBV7-8 and TRBJ2-3, is GAGVSQSPRYKVAKRGQDVALRCDPISGHVSLFWYQQALGQGPEFLTYFQNEAQLDKSGLPSDRFFAERPEGSVSTLKIQRTQQEDSAVYLCASLGLAGTDTQYFGPGTRLTVL.

This clonotype has just a few counts. The chain is built from TRBV10-3 and TRBJ2-3; no clear D gene. Looked up from germline, CDR1 is ENHRY and CDR2 is SYGVKD. The CDR3 extends over 16 amino acids. Trimming pared 2 bases from V and 0 bases from J, leaving 12 bases between. CDR3 sequence reads: CAISETEVGSTDTQYF. The CDR3 nucleotides read TGTGCCATCAGTGAGACTGAAGTGGGGAGCACAGATACGCAGTATTTT.

The chain couples TRBV27 to TRBJ1-6, with no clear D. This CDR3 has 13 residues. Trimming removed 0 bases at V and 14 bases at J, with 11 bases between. Germline-derived CDR1 and CDR2 are MNHEY and SMNVEV (reference sequence). CDR3 sequence (DNA): TGTGCCAGCAGTTTATCTTCTTCTAGAGCCCTCCACTTT. Protein: CASSLSSSRALHF.

This chain links TRBV28 with TRBJ2-5, with D possibly being TRBD2 (5 bases). V gave up 6 bases and J gave up 2 bases, with 28 bases separating them. The CDR3 has 19 amino acids. Germline CDR1 and CDR2: MDHEN and SYDVKM. The CDR3 is CASSPMVSHHREHQETQYF. CDR3 sequence (DNA): TGTGCCAGCAGCCCAATGGTCAGTCATCACCGGGAACATCAAGAGACCCAGTACTTC. The full variable domain, rest sourced from reference TRBV28 and TRBJ2-5, is DVKVTQSSRYLVKRTGEKVFLECVQDMDHENMFWYRQDPGLGLRLIYFSYDVKMKEKGDIPEGYSVSREKKERFSLILESASTNQTSMYLCASSPMVSHHREHQETQYFGPGTRLLVL.

As to this clonotype: This may stem from a read error, because a much larger clone lies one nucleotide away. The gene calls are TRBV12-3 or TRBV12-4 and TRBJ1-2, with D possibly being TRBD1 (5 bases). This CDR3 region has 15 residues. V dropped 5 bases and J dropped 3 bases, with 16 bases sitting between them. CDR3 protein: CASSPLGTRHYGYTF. As DNA, the CDR3 is TGTGCCAGCAGTCCCCTCGGGACGAGACACTATGGCTACACCTTC.

This clonotype was found a few times. The chain links TRBV6-1 to TRBJ1-5; 8 bases align to TRBD1. The ends lost 6 bases at V and 0 bases at J; junction bases unmatched: 13. Germline assignment: CDR1 MNHNS and CDR2 SASEGT. This CDR3 is built from 18 residues. DNA for the CDR3: TGTGCCAGCAGCCCGACAGGGGAAGGTCCTCATAGCAATCAGCCCCAGCATTTT. As protein: CASSPTGEGPHSNQPQHF.

The genes are TRBV11-2 and TRBJ2-4; tentatively, D is TRBD1 (5 bases). Germline CDR1 and CDR2: SGHAT and FQNNGV. V gave up 3 bases and J gave up 3 bases, with 12 bases separating them. The CDR3 has 15 amino acids. In nucleotides, the CDR3 is TGTGCCAGCAGCTTCGGCAGGGATGGCAAAAACATTCAGTACTTC. It is translated as CASSFGRDGKNIQYF.

The chain recombines TRBV19 with TRBJ2-1; 7 positions agree with TRBD1. Germline CDR1 LNHDA, CDR2 SQIVND (reference sequence). The CDR3 runs 15 residues. The junction had 10 bases not matched to a gene; V was cut back by 3 bases and J by 8 bases. CDR3 coding DNA: TGTGCCAGTAGTATTGGACAGGCGTCTGTGTATGAGCAGTTCTTC. Translation gives CASSIGQASVYEQFF.

This clonotype has just a few counts. At one end the junction does not follow the germline gene, possibly because of a read error. V and J are TRBV2 and TRBJ1-1, with 7 bases identical to TRBD1. CDR1 is SNHLY and CDR2 is FYNNEI in the germline V gene. CDR3 length: 15 residues. As DNA, the CDR3 is TGTGCCAGCCTAGGGACAGACCCCCGGAGCACTGAATCTTTCTTT. Residues: CASLGTDPRSTESFF.

The count of this clonotype is one. V is TRBV12-3 or TRBV12-4 and J is TRBJ1-5, with 9 bases identical to TRBD1. Trimming cost V 3 bases and J 0 bases; bases outside gene matches: 9. CDR3 length: 18 residues. CDR3 region: CASSLSQGATYSNQPQHF. The CDR3 DNA reads TGTGCCAGCAGTTTGTCACAGGGGGCAACATATAGCAATCAGCCCCAGCATTTT.